This T cell receptor (beta chain) is from a study of blood T cell repertoires in COVID-19. Across the whole study: T cells, B-cell-depleted T cells, or PBMCs supplied cDNA or gDNA.

For this clone: Other DNA sequences in this sample translate to the same CDR3.

Per the original data handling: By means of reference gene primer amplification, nucleated cell counts were estimated. Produced via immunoSEQ multiplex PCR; TCRdb's table is partial and in-frame only. The D gene and trimming were derived from the DNA, and the V and J assignments and clone size from that table. The data contain roughly 150,000 clones, around 83% of them singletons. Germline V gives CDR1 MNHEY, CDR2 SVGAGI. The CDR3 has 15 residues. Trimming pared 3 bases from V and 1 base from J, leaving 11 bases between. The clonotype comes from a woman aged 50 to 60 in a cohort sampled during active or convalescent COVID-19. What was sequenced was peripheral blood. J is TRBJ2-3 and V is TRBV6-5, with a tentative D call TRBD1 (5 bases). CDR3: CASSYEARGTDTQYF. CDR3 nucleotides: TGTGCCAGCAGTTATGAAGCCAGGGGCACAGATACGCAGTATTTT.